This TCR beta chain was profiled in a study of cytomegalovirus exposure and HLA in healthy donors. Notes on the study in general: The majority of TCR sequences were rare, yet some public TCRs appeared in many donors. With later analysis, a missense DCLRE1C variant became linked to TCR beta V- and J-gene trimming.

J lost 7 bases, V lost 1 base, and 3 bases had no gene match. This CDR3 has 15 amino acids. Germline V CDR1 and CDR2: MGHRA, YSYEKL. Healthy bone marrow donors made up the cohort. It was with 60 Vbeta and 13 Jbeta primers that the PCR ran. The assay was immunoSEQ multiplex PCR, and TCRdb's table has in-frame clones only and misses some. The profile shows some 150,000 clones, 72% of them singletons. Notes on this clone: The antigen is not known.

The TCR comes from a man aged 50 or older in good health and CMV-seropositive. Material: PBMCs. The chain uses TRBV4-1 and TRBJ2-2, with TRBD1 matching over 10 bases. CDR3 loop: CASSQGGQGVGELFF. The CDR3 region has the DNA TGCGCCAGCAGCCAAGGCGGACAGGGGGTCGGGGAGCTGTTTTTT.